The 27 T cell receptor beta chains reported below all come from one sample, sequenced in a study of blood T cell repertoires in COVID-19. The method was immunoSEQ multiplex PCR; TCRdb's version includes in-frame clones alone and lacks a portion of them. The sample yields approximately 44,000 clones, more than 80% seen once. Sequences were obtained from peripheral blood. These receptors were taken from a man in his 60s with active COVID-19.

V gene TRBV5-5 combines with J gene TRBJ1-3; possibly TRBD1 for D (6 bases). The CDR3 runs to 15 residues. Germline loops: CDR1 SGHKS, CDR2 YYEKEE (reference sequence). The germline V and J ends were trimmed by 4 bases and 1 base, with 12 bases remaining between them. This CDR3 is CASSGYQGSGNTIYF. The CDR3 DNA reads as TGTGCCAGCAGCGGCTATCAGGGGTCTGGAAACACCATATATTTT. The variable domain in full, completed from reference TRBV5-5 and TRBJ1-3, reads DAGVTQSPTHLIKTRGQQVTLRCSPISGHKSVSWYQQVLGQGPQFIFQYYEKEERGRGNFPDRFSARQFPNYSSELNVNALLLGDSALYLCASSGYQGSGNTIYFGEGSWLTVV.

The rearrangement joins TRBV7-2 to TRBJ2-2; 7 bases align to TRBD2. In germline, CDR1 is SGHTA, CDR2 FQGNSA. The CDR3 is 17 residues long. J gave up 4 bases and V 5 bases, and 13 bases lay outside the gene matches. CDR3 in DNA: TGTGCCAGCAGCCGTACGCCCGGGACTATCGGCACCGGGGAGCTGTTTTTT. This gives the protein CASSRTPGTIGTGELFF.

The gene calls are TRBV2 and TRBJ2-5; 8 bases are a match to TRBD2. CDR3 length: 13 residues. From germline, CDR1 is SNHLY and CDR2 FYNNEI. The V segment lost 10 bases and the J segment 1 base; nucleotides outside the gene matches: 5. This CDR3 is CANNRGGQETQYF. The CDR3 DNA reads TGTGCCAACAATCGGGGGGGCCAAGAGACCCAGTACTTC. The whole variable domain, filled in from reference TRBV2 and TRBJ2-5, reads EPEVTQTPSHQVTQMGQEVILRCVPISNHLYFYWYRQILGQKVEFLVSFYNNEISEKSEIFDDQFSVERPDGSNFTLKIRSTKLEDSAMYFCANNRGGQETQYFGPGTRLLVL.

This sequence joins TRBV6-5 and TRBJ2-7; D possibly corresponds to TRBD1 (6 bases). The V end lost 7 bases, the J end lost 5 bases, and 21 bases lay between the germline ends. Germline-derived CDR1 and CDR2 are MNHEY and SVGAGI. CDR3 length: 15 amino acids. CDR3 region: CASNLKGTLLNEQYF. The CDR3 nucleotides read TGTGCCAGCAACCTGAAAGGGACATTGTTAAACGAGCAGTACTTC.

Comment on this clone: One junction end does not reproduce the germline sequence, and a read error may be involved. The CDR3, as DNA: TGTGCCAGCAGCTCCCCTGTCTCCCACGAGCAGTACTTC. Translating it yields CASSSPVSHEQYF. This sequence joins TRBV7-9 and TRBJ2-7; the D is unclear. This CDR3 has 13 amino acids. Germline V gives CDR1 SEHNR, CDR2 FQNEAQ (reference sequence). Full variable domain (remainder filled in from reference TRBV7-9 and TRBJ2-7): DTGVSQNPRHKITKRGQNVTFRCDPISEHNRLYWYRQTLGQGPEFLTYFQNEAQLEKSRLLSDRFSAERPKGSFSTLEIQRTEQGDSAMYLCASSSPVSHEQYFGPGTRLTVT.

This chain connects TRBV7-2 to TRBJ2-2; D is unclear. V was shortened by 1 base and J by 7 bases, with 7 bases between the two germline ends. The germline CDR1 and CDR2 sequences are SGHTA and FQGNSA. CDR3 length: 13 residues. The CDR3 spells CASSLGPDGELFF. The DNA of the CDR3 is TGTGCCAGCAGCTTAGGGCCCGACGGGGAGCTGTTTTTT.

This CDR3 is CASSWGFILGGPGWEQFF. The CDR3 region has the DNA TGTGCCAGCAGCTGGGGCTTTATATTGGGAGGGCCCGGTTGGGAGCAGTTCTTC. The chain employs TRBV5-8 and TRBJ2-1; TRBD2 agrees at 7 bases. With V trimmed by 3 bases and J by 10 bases, 22 bases remained unmatched. Germline CDR1 reads SGHTS; CDR2 reads YDEGEE. CDR3 size: 18 residues.

The CDR3 DNA sequence: TGTGCCTCATCGATTGCAGGGGGATTTTGGGAGACCCAGTACTTC. Its protein is CASSIAGGFWETQYF. The chain uses TRBV30 and TRBJ2-5, with TRBD1 matching over 7 bases. This CDR3 is 15 amino acids long. CDR1 GTSNPN and CDR2 SVGIG come from the germline V gene (reference sequence). The trim removed 7 bases at V and 5 bases at J, leaving 16 bases unmatched.

V and J are TRBV19 and TRBJ2-2; D may be TRBD1 (5 bases). Between the trimmed V and J ends, which lost 2 bases and 4 bases, there was a span of 17 bases. The CDR3 contains 17 residues. Looked up from germline, CDR1 is LNHDA and CDR2 is SQIVND (reference sequence). The DNA of the CDR3 is TGTGCCAGTAGTATACACCAGGGCAGGGTAATCACCGGGGAGCTGTTTTTT. It codes for CASSIHQGRVITGELFF.

In its sample, this clone was seen once. The chain uses TRBV27 and TRBJ1-1, with a weak D call TRBD1 (6 bases). V was clipped by 7 bases and J by 6 bases, with 21 bases between them. Germline CDR1 is MNHEY and CDR2 is SMNVEV (reference sequence). The CDR3 is made up of 15 amino acids. Here the CDR3 DNA reads TGTGCCAGCATGGGCTGGGAGGGGGTTTTCCCTGAAGCTTTCTTT. This codes for CASMGWEGVFPEAFF.

This chain joins TRBV19 and TRBJ1-5, with D unresolved. Germline V CDR1 and CDR2: LNHDA, SQIVND (reference sequence). CDR3 length: 14 amino acids. V was trimmed by 1 base and J by 2 bases, leaving 6 bases between them. CDR3 coding DNA: TGTGCCAGTAGTATAGTGAGGGGCAATCAGCCCCAGCATTTT. It yields the protein CASSIVRGNQPQHF.

In its sample, this clone was seen a few times. The rearrangement links TRBV20-1 to TRBJ2-1; D unclear. The germline V gene has CDR1 DFQATT and CDR2 SNEGSKA (reference sequence). Trimming shortened V by 3 bases and J by 0 bases, and 6 bases separated the two germline ends. This CDR3 comprises 13 residues. Here the CDR3 reads CSASRVSYNEQFF. The CDR3 nucleotides are TGCAGTGCTAGTCGAGTCTCCTACAATGAGCAGTTCTTC.

The table lists this clone with a few counts. This chain connects TRBV18 to TRBJ1-2; unclear D gene. The V and J ends lost 10 bases and 0 bases respectively, with 12 bases between them. This CDR3 has 13 amino acids. The germline V gene encodes CDR1 KGHSH and CDR2 LQKENI. The CDR3 DNA sequence: TGTGCCACCTCGGACGGGGCTAACTATGGCTACACCTTC. It yields the protein CATSDGANYGYTF.

J is TRBJ2-5 and V is TRBV5-4; D ambiguous. The CDR3 runs to 13 residues. The V gene lost 4 bases and the J gene lost 1 base, with 8 bases spanning the gap. Germline V gene sequence: CDR1 SGHNT, CDR2 YYREEE (reference sequence). CDR3 coding DNA: TGTGCCAGCAGCCCCAGTCTCCAAGAGACCCAGTACTTC. Amino acid sequence: CASSPSLQETQYF.

The gene calls are TRBV11-2 and TRBJ2-7; 10 bases align to TRBD1. The germline V gene has CDR1 SGHAT and CDR2 FQNNGV. Trimming at V came to 2 bases and at J to 6 bases, leaving 4 bases not matched to a gene. This CDR3 has 14 amino acids. CDR3 DNA: TGTGCCAGCAGCTTATGGGACAGGGGAGGCGAGCAGTACTTC. This codes for CASSLWDRGGEQYF.

The chain's CDR3 is CASSEGSSGNTIYF. CDR3 bases: TGCGCCAGCAGTGAAGGGAGCTCTGGAAACACCATATATTTT. V usage is TRBV10-1 and J usage is TRBJ1-3; the D is unclear. The germline V gene encodes CDR1 WNHNN and CDR2 SYGVQD (reference sequence). Trimming left V 3 bases short and J 0 bases short, with 6 bases between. This CDR3 contains 14 residues.

V gene TRBV5-1 combines with J gene TRBJ2-7, with 7 positions matching TRBD1. The CDR3 runs 15 residues. The ends lost 1 base at V and 1 base at J; junction bases unmatched: 5. The germline V gene encodes CDR1 SGHRS and CDR2 YFSETQ. The CDR3 loop reads CASSLNRDSSYEQYF. The DNA of the CDR3 is TGCGCCAGCAGCTTGAACCGGGACAGTTCCTACGAGCAGTACTTC.

The J gene is TRBJ2-7, the V gene TRBV27; TRBD2 matches at 9 bases. V shed 5 bases, J shed 2 bases, and the junction held 16 bases outside the gene matches. The CDR3 runs 18 residues. Germline V gene lookup returns CDR1 MNHEY and CDR2 SMNVEV (reference sequence). CDR3 amino acids: CASSPRTSVDGITYEQYF. Here the CDR3 DNA reads TGTGCCAGCAGTCCGCGGACTAGCGTCGACGGCATCACCTACGAGCAGTACTTC.

By share, this clone counts as medium-sized. The chain combines TRBV6-5 with TRBJ2-7; weak D call: TRBD2 (6 bases). This CDR3 is 14 amino acids long. The V end was cut by 2 bases, the J end by 1 base, with 9 bases between. Looked up from germline, CDR1 is MNHEY and CDR2 is SVGAGI. The CDR3 bases are TGTGCCAGCAGTTACAGGGGACTGTCCTACGAGCAGTACTTC. It yields the protein CASSYRGLSYEQYF.

The CDR3: CASRARGSGNTGELFF. CDR3 sequence (DNA): TGTGCCAGTAGGGCCCGGGGGAGTGGGAACACCGGGGAGCTGTTTTTT. This chain joins TRBV19 and TRBJ2-2; tentatively, D is TRBD2 (6 bases). The V end lost 6 bases, the J end lost 1 base, and 15 bases lay between the germline ends. This CDR3 is built from 16 residues. CDR1 LNHDA and CDR2 SQIVND come from the germline V gene (reference sequence).

CDR3 sequence reads: CAIRAGGPGGDTQYF. CDR3 bases: TGTGCCATCAGGGCGGGAGGGCCAGGGGGAGATACGCAGTATTTT. The genes are TRBV10-3 and TRBJ2-3; 9 nucleotides align to TRBD2. The CDR3 has 15 amino acids. V lost 6 bases, J lost 5 bases, and 9 bases stayed unmatched. Germline V gives CDR1 ENHRY, CDR2 SYGVKD.

V and J are TRBV29-1 and TRBJ2-7; tentatively, D is TRBD1 (5 bases). Germline values: CDR1 SQVTM, CDR2 ANQGSEA. Trimming removed 5 bases at V and 3 bases at J, with 11 bases between. CDR3 length equals 12 residues. This chain's CDR3 is CSVQTEYYEQYF. In DNA, the CDR3 is TGCAGCGTTCAGACAGAATACTACGAGCAGTACTTC.

CDR3: CASSPGQKQETQYF. CDR3 DNA: TGTGCCAGCTCACCGGGGCAGAAGCAAGAGACCCAGTACTTC. The rearrangement joins TRBV18 to TRBJ2-5; tentative D call: TRBD1 (5 bases). CDR1 KGHSH and CDR2 LQKENI come from the germline V gene. There are 14 residues in the CDR3. The ends were cut back, 3 bases at V and 2 bases at J, with 10 bases in the middle.

This clone has a single count. The chain employs TRBV6-1 and TRBJ1-1, with D possibly being TRBD1 (5 bases). V lost 1 base, J lost 4 bases, and 19 bases lay in between. Germline CDR1 reads MNHNS; CDR2 reads SASEGT. The CDR3 has 17 residues. DNA for the CDR3: TGTGCCAGCAGTGAAGGGGCAGGGCTCGGGGGTGCCACTGAAGCTTTCTTT. This codes for CASSEGAGLGGATEAFF.

This chain connects TRBV5-1 to TRBJ1-6, with TRBD1 matching over 9 bases. The CDR3 is made up of 16 amino acids. The junction had 15 bases not matched to a gene; V was cut back by 7 bases and J by 10 bases. Germline V gives CDR1 SGHRS, CDR2 YFSETQ. CDR3 nucleotide sequence: TGCGCCAGCTCGCCGGGACAGGGACGGGGGAACTCACCCCTCCACTTT. The encoded protein is CASSPGQGRGNSPLHF.

The chain couples TRBV13 to TRBJ2-3, with 11 positions matching TRBD2. The CDR3 runs 19 residues. V shed 3 bases and J 2 bases; nucleotides not matched to a gene: 13. Germline-derived CDR1 and CDR2 are PRHDT and FYEKMQ (reference sequence). The chain's CDR3 is CASSFATTRLAGNTDTQYF. As DNA, the CDR3 is TGTGCCAGCAGCTTCGCGACTACCCGACTAGCGGGAAACACAGATACGCAGTATTTT.

CDR3 nucleotide sequence: TGTGCCAGCAGCCAGACAGGGGAAACAGATACGCAGTATTTT. Its protein is CASSQTGETDTQYF. The rearrangement links TRBV3-1 (or the pseudogene TRBV3-2) to TRBJ2-3; 8 bases map to TRBD1. CDR1 and CDR2 (germline): LGHDT, YNNKEL (reference sequence). Trimming at V came to 3 bases and at J to 3 bases, leaving 2 bases not matched to a gene. The CDR3 consists of 14 residues.